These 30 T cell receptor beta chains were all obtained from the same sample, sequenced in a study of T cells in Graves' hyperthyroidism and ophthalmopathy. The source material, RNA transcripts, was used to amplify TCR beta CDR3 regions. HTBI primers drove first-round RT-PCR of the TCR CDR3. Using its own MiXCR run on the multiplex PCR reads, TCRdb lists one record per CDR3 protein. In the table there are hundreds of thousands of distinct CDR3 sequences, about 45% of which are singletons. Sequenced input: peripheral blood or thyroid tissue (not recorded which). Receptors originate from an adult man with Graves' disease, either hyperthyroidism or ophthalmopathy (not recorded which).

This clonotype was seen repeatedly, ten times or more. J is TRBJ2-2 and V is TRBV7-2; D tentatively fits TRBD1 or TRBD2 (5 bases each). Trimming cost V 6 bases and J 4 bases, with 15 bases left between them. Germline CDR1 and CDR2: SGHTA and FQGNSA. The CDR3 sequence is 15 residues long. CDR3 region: CASSLVWGSTGELFF. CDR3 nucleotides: TGTGCCAGCAGTCTTGTGTGGGGGAGCACCGGGGAGCTGTTTTTT. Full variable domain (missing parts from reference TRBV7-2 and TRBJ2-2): GAGVSQSPSNKVTEKGKDVELRCDPISGHTALYWYRQSLGQGLEFLIYFQGNSAPDKSGLPSDRFSAERTGGSVSTLTIQRTQQEDSAVYLCASSLVWGSTGELFFGEGSRLTVL.

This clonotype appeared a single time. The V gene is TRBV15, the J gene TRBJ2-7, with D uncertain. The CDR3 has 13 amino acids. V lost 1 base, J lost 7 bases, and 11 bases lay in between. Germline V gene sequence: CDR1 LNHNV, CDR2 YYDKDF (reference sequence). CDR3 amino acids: CATSRAPGREQYF. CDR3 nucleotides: TGTGCCACCAGCAGAGCGCCCGGCAGGGAGCAGTACTTC.

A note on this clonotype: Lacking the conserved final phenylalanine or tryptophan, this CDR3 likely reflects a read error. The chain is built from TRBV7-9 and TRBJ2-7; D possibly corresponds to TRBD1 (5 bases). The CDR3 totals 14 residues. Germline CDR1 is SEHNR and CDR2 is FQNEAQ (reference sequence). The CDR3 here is CASSLGRTSYEQYY. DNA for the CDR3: TGCGCCAGCAGCTTGGGGCGGACCTCCTACGAGCAGTACTAC.

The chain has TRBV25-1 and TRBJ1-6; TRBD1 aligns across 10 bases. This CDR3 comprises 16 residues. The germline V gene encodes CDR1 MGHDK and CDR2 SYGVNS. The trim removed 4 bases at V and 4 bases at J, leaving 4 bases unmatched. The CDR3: CASSGQGAGYNSPLHF. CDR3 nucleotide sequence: TGTGCCAGCAGTGGACAGGGGGCCGGTTATAATTCACCCCTCCACTTT.

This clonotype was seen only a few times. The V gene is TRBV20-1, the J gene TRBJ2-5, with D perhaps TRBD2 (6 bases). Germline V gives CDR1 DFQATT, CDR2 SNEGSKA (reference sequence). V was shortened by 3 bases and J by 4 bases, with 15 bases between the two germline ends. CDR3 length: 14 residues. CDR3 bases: TGCAGTGCTAGTATTCCTAGCGAGGGAGAGACCCAGTACTTC. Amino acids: CSASIPSEGETQYF.

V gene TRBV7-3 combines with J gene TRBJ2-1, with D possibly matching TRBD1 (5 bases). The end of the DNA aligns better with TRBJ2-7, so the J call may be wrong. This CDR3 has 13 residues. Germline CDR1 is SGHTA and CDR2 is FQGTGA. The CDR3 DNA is TGTGCCAGCAGCATTGACAGCTACAATGAGCAGTACTTC. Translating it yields CASSIDSYNEQYF.

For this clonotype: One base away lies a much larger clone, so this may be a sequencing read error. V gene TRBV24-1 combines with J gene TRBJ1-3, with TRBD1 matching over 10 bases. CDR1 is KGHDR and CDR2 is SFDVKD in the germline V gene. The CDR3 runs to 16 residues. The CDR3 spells CATSDGTGESGNTTYF. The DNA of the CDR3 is TGTGCCACCAGTGATGGGACAGGGGAGTCTGGAAACACCACATATTTT.

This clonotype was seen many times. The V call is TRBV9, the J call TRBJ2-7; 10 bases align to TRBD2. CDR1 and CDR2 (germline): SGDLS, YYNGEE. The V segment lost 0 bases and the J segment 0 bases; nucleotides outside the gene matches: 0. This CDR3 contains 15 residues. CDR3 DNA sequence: TGTGCCAGCAGCGTAGGGACTAGCGGCTCCTACGAGCAGTACTTC. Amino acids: CASSVGTSGSYEQYF.

Here the CDR3 reads CASSPPEGTITEAFF. CDR3 DNA sequence: TGTGCCAGCAGCCCCCCCGAGGGGACGATCACTGAAGCTTTCTTT. The chain links TRBV13 to TRBJ1-1; D is perhaps TRBD1 (5 bases). The CDR3 extends over 15 amino acids. V was trimmed by 5 bases and J by 4 bases, leaving 17 bases between them. From germline, CDR1 is PRHDT and CDR2 FYEKMQ (reference sequence).

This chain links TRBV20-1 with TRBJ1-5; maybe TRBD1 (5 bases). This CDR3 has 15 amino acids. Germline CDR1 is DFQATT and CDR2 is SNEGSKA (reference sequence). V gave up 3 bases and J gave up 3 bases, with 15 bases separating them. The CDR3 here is CSASTPSGSNQPQHF. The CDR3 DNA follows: TGCAGTGCTAGTACCCCATCAGGGTCCAATCAGCCCCAGCATTTT.

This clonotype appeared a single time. The CDR3 spells CASSVGDMGEKLFF. Written as DNA, the CDR3 is TGTGCCAGCAGCGTAGGGGATATGGGTGAAAAACTGTTTTTT. The chain is built from TRBV25-1 and TRBJ1-4, with D perhaps TRBD1 (5 bases). Germline values: CDR1 MGHDK, CDR2 SYGVNS. CDR3 size: 14 residues. V gave up 6 bases and J gave up 7 bases, with 15 bases separating them.

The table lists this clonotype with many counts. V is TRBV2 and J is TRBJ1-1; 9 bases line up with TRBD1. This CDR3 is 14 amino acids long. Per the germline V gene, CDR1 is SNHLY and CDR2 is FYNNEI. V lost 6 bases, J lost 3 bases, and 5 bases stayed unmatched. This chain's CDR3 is CASRRDRADTEAFF. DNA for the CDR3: TGTGCCAGCAGGCGGGACAGGGCGGACACTGAAGCTTTCTTT.

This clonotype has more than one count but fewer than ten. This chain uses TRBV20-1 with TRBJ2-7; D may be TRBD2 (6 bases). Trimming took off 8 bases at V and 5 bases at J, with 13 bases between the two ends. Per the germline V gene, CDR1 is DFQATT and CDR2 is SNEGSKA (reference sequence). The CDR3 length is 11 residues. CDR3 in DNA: TGCAGTCCTCAGGTAGCGGACGAGCAGTACTTC. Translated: CSPQVADEQYF.

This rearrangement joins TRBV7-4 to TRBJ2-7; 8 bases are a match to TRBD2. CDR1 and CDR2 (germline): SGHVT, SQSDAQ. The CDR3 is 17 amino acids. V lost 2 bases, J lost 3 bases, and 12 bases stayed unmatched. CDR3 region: CASSLSVALAGYYEQYF. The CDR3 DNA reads TGTGCCAGCAGCTTATCGGTCGCGCTAGCGGGCTACTACGAGCAGTACTTC.

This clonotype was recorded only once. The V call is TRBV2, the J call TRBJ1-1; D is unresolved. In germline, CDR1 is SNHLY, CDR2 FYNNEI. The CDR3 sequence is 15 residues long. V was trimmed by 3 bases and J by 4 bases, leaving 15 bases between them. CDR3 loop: CASSELFGVSTEAFF. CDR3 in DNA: TGTGCCAGCAGTGAGTTATTTGGGGTCAGCACTGAAGCTTTCTTT. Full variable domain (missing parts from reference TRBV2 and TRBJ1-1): EPEVTQTPSHQVTQMGQEVILRCVPISNHLYFYWYRQILGQKVEFLVSFYNNEISEKSEIFDDQFSVERPDGSNFTLKIRSTKLEDSAMYFCASSELFGVSTEAFFGQGTRLTVV.

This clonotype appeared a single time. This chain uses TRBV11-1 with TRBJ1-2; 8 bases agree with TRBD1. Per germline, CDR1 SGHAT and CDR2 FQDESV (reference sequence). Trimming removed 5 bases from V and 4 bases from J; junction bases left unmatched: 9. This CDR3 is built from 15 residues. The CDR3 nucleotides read TGTGCCAGCAGCGGGCCGGGGACAGGTGGCTATGGCTACACCTTC. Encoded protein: CASSGPGTGGYGYTF. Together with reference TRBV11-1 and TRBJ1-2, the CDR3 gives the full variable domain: EAEVAQSPRYKITEKSQAVAFWCDPISGHATLYWYRQILGQGPELLVQFQDESVVDDSQLPKDRFSAERLKGVDSTLKIQPAELGDSAMYLCASSGPGTGGYGYTFGSGTRLTVV.

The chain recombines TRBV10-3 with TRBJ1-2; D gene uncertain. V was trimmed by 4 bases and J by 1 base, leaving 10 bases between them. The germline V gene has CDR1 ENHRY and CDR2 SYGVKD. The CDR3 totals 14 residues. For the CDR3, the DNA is TGTGCCATCAGTGGACGCAGGCTTAACTATGGCTACACCTTC. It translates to CAISGRRLNYGYTF.

CDR3 loop: CSVRRQGRVETQYF. CDR3 bases: TGCAGCGTGAGGCGACAGGGACGCGTAGAGACCCAGTACTTC. The J gene is TRBJ2-5, the V gene TRBV29-1; TRBD1 matches at 7 bases. Trimming removed 6 bases from V and 4 bases from J; junction bases left unmatched: 11. This CDR3 is built from 14 residues. Germline CDR1 is SQVTM and CDR2 is ANQGSEA.

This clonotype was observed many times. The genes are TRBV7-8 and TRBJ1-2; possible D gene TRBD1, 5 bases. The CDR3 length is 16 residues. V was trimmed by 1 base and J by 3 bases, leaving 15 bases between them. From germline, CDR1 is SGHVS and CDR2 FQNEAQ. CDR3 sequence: CASSLVTVAPDYGYTF. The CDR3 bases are TGTGCCAGCAGCTTAGTGACAGTGGCACCGGACTATGGCTACACCTTC.

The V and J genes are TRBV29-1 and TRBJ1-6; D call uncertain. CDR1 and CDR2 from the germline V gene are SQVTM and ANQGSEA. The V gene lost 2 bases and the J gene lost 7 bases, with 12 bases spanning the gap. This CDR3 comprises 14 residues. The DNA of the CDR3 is TGCAGCGTTGAAATTTTGGGCCCGAATTCACCCCTCCACTTT. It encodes CSVEILGPNSPLHF.

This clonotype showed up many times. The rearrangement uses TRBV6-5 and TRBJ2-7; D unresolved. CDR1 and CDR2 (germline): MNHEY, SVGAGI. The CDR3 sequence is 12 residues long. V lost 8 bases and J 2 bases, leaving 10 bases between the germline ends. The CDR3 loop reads CASGLGAYEQYF. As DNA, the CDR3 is TGTGCCAGCGGGCTCGGTGCCTACGAGCAGTACTTC.

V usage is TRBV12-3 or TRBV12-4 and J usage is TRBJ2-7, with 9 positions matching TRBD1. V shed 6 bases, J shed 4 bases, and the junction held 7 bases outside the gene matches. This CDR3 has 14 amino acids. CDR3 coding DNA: TGTGCCAGCAGACCGACAGGGGGGGGGTACGAGCAGTACTTC. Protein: CASRPTGGGYEQYF.

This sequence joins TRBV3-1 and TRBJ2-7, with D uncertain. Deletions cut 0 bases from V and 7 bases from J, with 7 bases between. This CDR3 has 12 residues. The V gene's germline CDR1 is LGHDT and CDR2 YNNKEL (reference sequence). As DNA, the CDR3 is TGTGCCAGCAGCCAAGAGTTAGGGGAGCAGTACTTC. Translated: CASSQELGEQYF.

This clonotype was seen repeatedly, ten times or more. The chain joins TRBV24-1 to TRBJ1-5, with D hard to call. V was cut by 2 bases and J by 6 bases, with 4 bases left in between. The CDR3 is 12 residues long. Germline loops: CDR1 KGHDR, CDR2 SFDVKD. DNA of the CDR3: TGTGCCACCAGTGATTCCGTTCAGCCCCAGCATTTT. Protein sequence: CATSDSVQPQHF.

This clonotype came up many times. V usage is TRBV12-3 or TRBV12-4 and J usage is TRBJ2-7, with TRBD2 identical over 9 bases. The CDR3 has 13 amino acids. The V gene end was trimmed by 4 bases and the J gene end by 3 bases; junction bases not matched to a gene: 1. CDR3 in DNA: TGTGCCAGCAGTTCTAGCGGGAACTACGAGCAGTACTTC. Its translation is CASSSSGNYEQYF.

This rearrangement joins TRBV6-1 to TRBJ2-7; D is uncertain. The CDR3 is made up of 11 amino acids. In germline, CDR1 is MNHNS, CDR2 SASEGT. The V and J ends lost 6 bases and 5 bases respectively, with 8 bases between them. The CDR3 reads CASRRLDEQYF. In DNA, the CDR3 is TGTGCCAGCAGGAGGCTCGACGAGCAGTACTTC.

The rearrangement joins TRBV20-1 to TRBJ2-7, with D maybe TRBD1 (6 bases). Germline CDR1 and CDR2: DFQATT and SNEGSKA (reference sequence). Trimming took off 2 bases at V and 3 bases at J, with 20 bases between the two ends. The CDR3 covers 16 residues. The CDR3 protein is CSARRAPGVDGYEQYF. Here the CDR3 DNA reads TGCAGTGCTAGAAGGGCCCCAGGGGTGGACGGCTACGAGCAGTACTTC.

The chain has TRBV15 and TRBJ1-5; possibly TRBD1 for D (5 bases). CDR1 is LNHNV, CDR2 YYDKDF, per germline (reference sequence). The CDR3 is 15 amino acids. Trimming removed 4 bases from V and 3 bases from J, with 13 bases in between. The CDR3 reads CATSKGEGNNQPQHF. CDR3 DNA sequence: TGTGCCACCAGCAAAGGAGAGGGGAACAATCAGCCCCAGCATTTT.

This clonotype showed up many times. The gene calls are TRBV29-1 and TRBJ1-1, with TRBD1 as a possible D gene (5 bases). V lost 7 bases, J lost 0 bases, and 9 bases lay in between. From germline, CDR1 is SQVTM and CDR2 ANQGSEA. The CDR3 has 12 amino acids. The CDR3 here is CSAWTLNTEAFF. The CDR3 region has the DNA TGCAGCGCCTGGACATTGAACACTGAAGCTTTCTTT.

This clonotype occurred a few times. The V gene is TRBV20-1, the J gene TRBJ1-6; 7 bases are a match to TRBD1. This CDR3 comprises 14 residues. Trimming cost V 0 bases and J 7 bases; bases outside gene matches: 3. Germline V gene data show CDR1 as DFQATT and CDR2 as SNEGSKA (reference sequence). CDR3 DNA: TGCAGTGCTAGAGAACAGGGGTACAATTCACCCCTCCACTTT. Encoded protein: CSAREQGYNSPLHF.